Below are 29 T cell receptor beta chains sequenced from a single sample in a study of tissue T cells after allogeneic stem cell transplantation. The data were produced by immunoSEQ multiplex PCR, yet TCRdb's version contains in-frame clones alone and is incomplete. The sample shows 3,000 to 3,500 clones, roughly 50% of them seen only once. The sample's time point: mouse harvest day 14 after allogeneic transplant. Each mouse received 10^7 T-cell-depleted marrow cells plus 10^6 splenic CD5+ T cells by tail vein. Sequencing used gut tissue. All receptors derive from a female BALB/c mouse given C57BL/6 T cells with graft-versus-host disease after an allogeneic hematopoietic cell transplant.

For this clone: Mouse names are used for the genes. The read ends 1 residue early relative to the CDR3; the germline J gene fills the gap. This rearrangement joins TRBV13-2 to TRBJ2-2, with D hard to call. Trimming took 7 bases from V and 5 from J, leaving 6 bases between them. This CDR3 has 11 residues. CDR1 and CDR2 from the germline V gene are NNHNN and SYGAGS (reference sequence). CDR3 protein: CASRWTGQLYF. CDR3 DNA (partial): TGTGCCAGCAGATGGACCGGGCAGCTCTAC.

Regarding this clone: Genes and germline come from the mouse. The read finishes 1 residue shy of the CDR3 end, and the germline J gene is used to complete it. The chain carries TRBV19 and TRBJ2-2; D may be TRBD1 (6 bases). This CDR3 has 15 residues. Looked up from germline, CDR1 is FNHDT and CDR2 is SITEND (reference sequence). Trimming took off 0 bases at V and 2 bases at J, with 8 bases between the two ends. The part of the CDR3 DNA that was read is TGTGCCAGCAGTATAGCACAGGGCAACACCGGGCAGCTCTAC. Translation gives CASSIAQGNTGQLY. The entire CDR3 protein reads CASSIAQGNTGQLYF.

In the case of this clone: Any gene name here is a mouse gene name. Read data end 1 residue before the CDR3 end; the end is taken from the germline J gene. The chain combines TRBV26 with TRBJ1-1; a possible D gene is TRBD1 (5 bases). The CDR3 runs 13 residues. Germline V gene lookup returns CDR1 KGHPV and CDR2 FQNQEV (reference sequence). Trimming pared 2 bases from V and 4 bases from J, leaving 8 bases between. The DNA read from the CDR3 is TGTGCCAGCAGTCTGCGGGGGGGCACAGAAGTCTTC. Its translation: CASSLRGGTEVF. The entire CDR3 reads CASSLRGGTEVFF.

Turning to this clone: All gene names here are mouse names. The sequence runs out 1 residue before the end of the CDR3; the remainder is reconstructed from the germline J gene. The rearrangement links TRBV16 to TRBJ2-7; 7 nucleotides line up with TRBD2. Per the germline V gene, CDR1 is SGHSA and CDR2 is FRNQAP. The CDR3 has 12 residues. Losses at the gene ends were 3 bases for V and 4 bases for J; bases not matched to a gene: 0. CDR3 bases read: TGTGCAAGCAGCTTTGGGGGGTATGAACAGTAC. This translates into CASSFGGYEQY. The full-length CDR3 reads as CASSFGGYEQYF.

In the case of this clone: Genes and germline are mouse. The read ends 1 residue early relative to the CDR3; the germline J gene fills the gap. The chain links TRBV26 to TRBJ1-4; D call uncertain. V gave up 3 bases and J gave up 0 bases, with 5 bases separating them. The CDR3 runs 14 residues. Germline assignment: CDR1 KGHPV and CDR2 FQNQEV (reference sequence). The covered CDR3 bases are TGTGCCAGCAGTCTTCAGATTTCCAACGAAAGATTATTT. The encoded protein is CASSLQISNERLF. The CDR3 as a whole reads CASSLQISNERLFF. The variable domain in full, with the rest retrieved from reference TRBV26 and TRBJ1-4, is NSKVIQTPRYLVKGQGQKAKMRCIPEKGHPVVFWYQQNKNNEFKFLINFQNQEVLQQIDMTEKRFSAECPSNSPCSLEIQSSEAGDSALYLCASSLQISNERLFFGHGTKLSVL.

In regard to this clone: The gene names given are mouse names. The read terminates 1 residue ahead of where the CDR3 ends, so the germline J gene completes it. The chain is built from TRBV3 and TRBJ2-5, with 7 bases matching TRBD1. Germline V gene sequence: CDR1 SNHLY, CDR2 FYNGKV (reference sequence). The CDR3 has 13 amino acids. Trimming took 6 bases from V and 5 from J; bases not matched to a gene: 5. CDR3 in amino acids: CASRAQGRDTQYF. The sequenced part of the CDR3 DNA is TGTGCCAGCAGAGCACAGGGGAGAGACACCCAGTAC.

This clone was detected only a few times. Gene names are mouse gene names. The CDR3 here is CASSLSSGNTLYF. CDR3 DNA, as far as it was read: TGTGCCAGCAGTTTAAGTTCTGGAAATACGCTCTAT. The chain uses TRBV15 and TRBJ1-3; D uncertain. The CDR3 is cut off 1 residue early in the read; its end comes from the germline J gene. The V and J ends lost 2 bases and 0 bases respectively, with 2 bases between them. The CDR3 has 13 amino acids. The germline gives CDR1 SGHND, CDR2 FRSKSL.

For this clone: Mouse names are used for the genes. The read terminates 1 residue ahead of where the CDR3 ends, so the germline J gene completes it. The J gene is TRBJ2-5, the V gene TRBV16, with TRBD1 identical over 7 bases. The V and J ends lost 0 bases and 1 base, in that order; junction bases with no gene match: 1. Germline values: CDR1 SGHSA, CDR2 FRNQAP. This CDR3 has 15 amino acids. The part of the CDR3 DNA that was read is TGTGCAAGCAGCTTAGAGGGACAGTACCAAGACACCCAGTAC. Protein: CASSLEGQYQDTQY. The entire CDR3 reads CASSLEGQYQDTQYF. Complete variable domain (other parts from reference TRBV16 and TRBJ2-5): NAGVIQTPRHKVTGKGQEATLWCEPISGHSAVFWYRQTIVQGLEFLTYFRNQAPIDDSGMPKERFSAQMPNQSHSTLKIQSTQPQDSAVYLCASSLEGQYQDTQYFGPGTRLLVL.

Points on this clone: Germline and genes: mouse. The read comes to an end 1 residue before the CDR3 does, leaving the germline J gene to fill in the end. The chain combines TRBV29 with TRBJ2-7; TRBD1 aligns across 9 bases. V lost 1 base and J lost 4; bases outside the gene matches: 2. CDR3 length equals 14 residues. Germline V lookup: CDR1 MSHET, CDR2 SYDVDS. CDR3 protein: CASSLWGTGYEQYF. Incomplete CDR3 DNA: TGTGCTAGCAGTTTATGGGGGACAGGGTATGAACAGTAC.

Concerning this clone: Gene names denote mouse genes. The read is 1 residue too short to cover the CDR3 end, so that end is filled in from the germline J gene. V gene TRBV26 combines with J gene TRBJ2-4, with D possibly being TRBD1 or TRBD2 (6 bases each). Per germline, CDR1 KGHPV and CDR2 FQNQEV (reference sequence). V was trimmed by 3 bases and J by 0 bases, leaving 10 bases between them. CDR3 length: 15 amino acids. The CDR3 reads CASSLVGASQNTLYF. The CDR3 DNA, read in part, is TGTGCCAGCAGTCTTGTGGGGGCCAGTCAAAACACCTTGTAC.

Notes on this clone: Gene labels here are mouse ones. The sequenced fragment ends 1 residue before the CDR3 boundary, so the rest is inferred from the germline J gene. The chain joins TRBV26 to TRBJ2-5; D is undetermined. The CDR3 is made up of 13 amino acids. Germline V gene sequence: CDR1 KGHPV, CDR2 FQNQEV (reference sequence). The V end lost 6 bases, the J end lost 0 bases, and 7 bases lay between the germline ends. The covered CDR3 bases are TGTGCCAGCAGCCGGAATAACCAAGACACCCAGTAC. It codes for CASSRNNQDTQY. The entire CDR3 sequence reads CASSRNNQDTQYF.

This clone was found once. Mouse germline and gene names are used. Read sequence stops 1 residue before the CDR3 end, and the germline J gene provides the missing end. V gene TRBV3 combines with J gene TRBJ2-4; D is perhaps TRBD2 (6 bases). The CDR3 contains 14 residues. Trimming cost V 5 bases and J 0 bases, with 9 bases left between them. The germline gives CDR1 SNHLY, CDR2 FYNGKV (reference sequence). The CDR3 is CASSPWGSQNTLYF. The sequenced part of the CDR3 DNA is TGTGCCAGCAGCCCCTGGGGTAGTCAAAACACCTTGTAC.

In the case of this clone: These gene names are mouse names. Sequencing ends 1 residue short of the CDR3 end; the germline J gene provides the rest. This chain links TRBV31 with TRBJ2-7, with 10 positions matching TRBD2. Germline loops: CDR1 GKSSPN, CDR2 SITVG. Germline trimming cut 0 bases from V and 4 bases from J; bases unmatched to any gene: 3. The CDR3 has 14 amino acids. The sequenced CDR3 bases are TGTGCCTGGAGTCTAGGGACTGGGGAGTATGAACAGTAC. As protein: CAWSLGTGEYEQY. The entire CDR3 protein reads CAWSLGTGEYEQYF.

This clone was recorded a few times. Genes and germline come from the mouse. Sequencing ends 1 residue short of the CDR3 end; the germline J gene provides the rest. The gene calls are TRBV26 and TRBJ2-5, with D hard to call. Germline CDR1 reads KGHPV; CDR2 reads FQNQEV (reference sequence). The CDR3 covers 13 residues. V gave up 3 bases and J gave up 6 bases, with 10 bases separating them. The CDR3 spells CASSLTGWDTQYF. The CDR3 DNA, read in part, is TGTGCCAGCAGTCTTACGGGGTGGGACACCCAGTAC.

This clone was detected only a few times. Gene names denote mouse genes. The read ends 1 residue early relative to the CDR3; the germline J gene fills the gap. The chain employs TRBV1 and TRBJ2-7, with 8 nucleotides matching TRBD1. Germline loops: CDR1 NSQYPW, CDR2 LRSPGD (reference sequence). V dropped 0 bases and J dropped 7; count of bases not matched to a gene: 8. CDR3 length equals 15 residues. Incomplete CDR3 DNA: TGCACCTGCAGTGCAGATCGCCAGGGGGCTAGGGAACAGTAC. Its protein is CTCSADRQGAREQY. The full CDR3 sequence reads CTCSADRQGAREQYF.

Sample share makes this clone large (0.1 to 1%). Gene names refer to mouse genes. The read falls 1 residue short of the CDR3 end, and the missing part is taken from the germline J gene. The chain has TRBV16 and TRBJ2-7, with 10 bases matching TRBD2. Germline V gives CDR1 SGHSA, CDR2 FRNQAP. The CDR3 is 14 residues long. The junction had 0 bases not matched to a gene; V was cut back by 0 bases and J by 4 bases. The CDR3 DNA, read in part, is TGTGCAAGCAGCTTAGAACTGGGGGGGTATGAACAGTAC. Translation gives CASSLELGGYEQY. The CDR3 in its entirety is CASSLELGGYEQYF.

With respect to this clone: The germline and genes are mouse ones. With the read ending 1 residue before the CDR3 end, the germline J gene is used to fill in that end. V usage is TRBV26 and J usage is TRBJ1-3; possibly TRBD1 for D (6 bases). V was clipped by 4 bases and J by 0 bases, with 7 bases between them. Germline-derived CDR1 and CDR2 are KGHPV and FQNQEV (reference sequence). The CDR3 is made up of 14 amino acids. The CDR3 sequence: CASSRTDSGNTLYF. The part of the CDR3 DNA that was read is TGTGCCAGCAGTCGGACAGATTCTGGAAATACGCTCTAT. The variable domain in full, with the rest retrieved from reference TRBV26 and TRBJ1-3, is NSKVIQTPRYLVKGQGQKAKMRCIPEKGHPVVFWYQQNKNNEFKFLINFQNQEVLQQIDMTEKRFSAECPSNSPCSLEIQSSEAGDSALYLCASSRTDSGNTLYFGEGSRLIVV.

To note about this clone: Gene labels here are mouse ones. The read is 1 residue too short to cover the CDR3 end, so that end is filled in from the germline J gene. The chain links TRBV26 to TRBJ1-1, with a possible D match to TRBD1 (6 bases). The CDR3 has 13 residues. V was pared by 3 bases and J by 1 base, with 6 bases between. CDR1 is KGHPV and CDR2 is FQNQEV in the germline V gene (reference sequence). The CDR3 loop reads CASSLRGNTEVFF. The covered CDR3 bases are TGTGCCAGCAGTCTCAGGGGAAACACAGAAGTCTTC.

With respect to this clone: Genes and germline are mouse. The DNA ends 1 residue before the CDR3 does, and the rest of the CDR3 is filled in from the germline J gene. The chain joins TRBV15 to TRBJ2-3; 7 nucleotides line up with TRBD1. V trimming: 2 bases; J trimming: 0 bases; junction bases outside the gene matches: 5. CDR3 length: 16 residues. In germline, CDR1 is SGHND, CDR2 FRSKSL. This chain's CDR3 is CASSLTGQNSAETLYF. The sequenced part of the CDR3 DNA is TGTGCCAGCAGTTTAACGGGACAGAATAGTGCAGAAACGCTGTAT.

This clone was counted only a few times. Gene names denote mouse genes. The read stops 1 residue short of the end of the CDR3; the missing end is completed from the germline J gene. This chain links TRBV16 with TRBJ1-4, with D possibly matching TRBD1 (5 bases). Germline CDR1 and CDR2: SGHSA and FRNQAP. Trimming cost V 5 bases and J 0 bases, with 7 bases left between them. The CDR3 runs to 14 residues. The CDR3 loop is CASSPTVSNERLFF. Incomplete CDR3 DNA: TGTGCAAGCAGCCCGACAGTTTCCAACGAAAGATTATTT.

Of note for this clone: The germline and genes are mouse ones. The CDR3 end is not reached by the read, which stops 1 residue before it; the germline J gene fills it in. The chain joins TRBV3 to TRBJ1-3, with D tentatively TRBD1 (5 bases). This CDR3 spans 13 amino acids. The V gene lost 6 bases and the J gene lost 0 bases, with 6 bases spanning the gap. Germline V CDR1 and CDR2: SNHLY, FYNGKV (reference sequence). CDR3 bases read: TGTGCCAGCAGGACAGATTCTGGAAATACGCTCTAT. Translated, it gives CASRTDSGNTLY. The full-length CDR3 reads as CASRTDSGNTLYF. Full variable domain (remainder filled in from reference TRBV3 and TRBJ1-3): GPKVLQIPSHQIIDMGQMVTLNCDPVSNHLYFYWYKQILGQQMEFLVNFYNGKVMEKSKLFKDQFSVERPDGSYFTLKIQPTALEDSAVYFCASRTDSGNTLYFGEGSRLIVV.

Concerning this clone itself: The gene names here belong to mouse. Sequencing ends 1 residue short of the CDR3 end; the germline J gene provides the rest. The chain couples TRBV3 to TRBJ2-2, with 8 nucleotides matching TRBD1. CDR1 SNHLY and CDR2 FYNGKV come from the germline V gene (reference sequence). The CDR3 totals 15 residues. With V trimmed by 4 bases and J by 2 bases, 3 bases remained unmatched. The CDR3 bases that were read are TGTGCCAGCAGCTCCCGGACAGGGAACACCGGGCAGCTCTAC. Amino acid sequence: CASSSRTGNTGQLY. The entire CDR3 reads CASSSRTGNTGQLYF.

With regard to this clone: Mouse gene names and germline throughout. Read data end 1 residue before the CDR3 end; the end is taken from the germline J gene. The chain links TRBV13-3 to TRBJ2-3, with D perhaps given as TRBD1 or TRBD2 (5 bases each). The CDR3 is 15 residues long. Germline lookup yields CDR1 NNHDY and CDR2 SYVADS. V was cut by 5 bases and J by 1 base, with 14 bases left in between. CDR3 region: CASSLGRKGAETLYF. CDR3 DNA (partial): TGTGCCAGCAGCTTGGGACGGAAGGGTGCAGAAACGCTGTAT.

In regard to this clone: All gene names here are mouse names. The read ends 1 residue early relative to the CDR3; the germline J gene fills the gap. The chain uses TRBV23 and TRBJ1-1; TRBD1, the D gene given by the table, was not confirmed from the DNA. CDR3 length equals 14 residues. Germline assignment: CDR1 KGHTA and CDR2 FQNQQP. Partial CDR3 DNA: TGCTCCAGCAGGCCCGGGACAGGGAACACAGAAGTCTTC. It yields the protein CSSRPGTGNTEVF. In full, the CDR3 is CSSRPGTGNTEVFF.

This clone has a handful of counts. Germline and genes here are mouse. The read ends 1 residue early relative to the CDR3; the germline J gene fills the gap. V and J are TRBV23 and TRBJ1-6; TRBD1, the table's D call, was not compared with the DNA. TRBJ1-6 is noted as an ORF with a role that remains uncertain. Per the germline V gene, CDR1 is KGHTA and CDR2 is FQNQQP. This CDR3 comprises 16 residues. The CDR3: CSSSQTGDSYNSPLYF. CDR3 DNA, as far as it was read: TGCTCCAGCAGTCAAACAGGGGATTCCTATAATTCGCCCCTCTAC.

This clone was observed a few times. Genes and germline come from the mouse. The read falls 1 residue short of the CDR3 end, and the missing part is taken from the germline J gene. This chain uses TRBV26 with TRBJ2-5, with TRBD1 identical over 9 bases. The J segment lost 3 bases and the V segment lost 2 bases, leaving 0 bases of the junction unmatched. Germline-derived CDR1 and CDR2 are KGHPV and FQNQEV (reference sequence). This CDR3 is 14 amino acids long. CDR3 DNA (partial): TGTGCCAGCAGTCTGGGGACAGGGCAAGACACCCAGTAC. It is translated as CASSLGTGQDTQY. The full CDR3 protein reads CASSLGTGQDTQYF.

The table lists this clone with a few counts. Gene names are the mouse ones. The missing CDR3 end, 1 residue past where the read stops, is filled in from the germline J gene. This chain links TRBV3 with TRBJ2-3, with 12 bases aligning to TRBD1. The CDR3 is made up of 18 amino acids. CDR1 is SNHLY, CDR2 FYNGKV, per germline (reference sequence). The ends lost 0 bases at V and 2 bases at J; junction bases unmatched: 6. CDR3 in amino acids: CASSLAGGQGAYAETLYF. The sequenced part of the CDR3 DNA is TGTGCCAGCAGCTTAGCGGGGGGACAGGGGGCTTATGCAGAAACGCTGTAT.

This clone has more than one count but fewer than ten. These gene names are mouse names. Coverage ceases 1 residue before the CDR3 finishes, and the germline J gene fills in the end. This chain uses TRBV3 with TRBJ2-5; 10 positions agree with TRBD2. Germline-derived CDR1 and CDR2 are SNHLY and FYNGKV (reference sequence). J was trimmed by 3 bases and V by 4 bases; bases with no gene match: 1. The CDR3 covers 14 residues. The CDR3 DNA, read in part, is TGTGCCAGCAGCTCGGGACTGGGGCAAGACACCCAGTAC. Amino acid sequence: CASSSGLGQDTQY. The entire CDR3 sequence reads CASSSGLGQDTQYF.

As regards this clone: Any gene name here is a mouse gene name. Read data end 1 residue before the CDR3 end; the end is taken from the germline J gene. The chain couples TRBV12-1 to TRBJ2-5; 10 bases map to TRBD1. The CDR3 is 12 amino acids. Germline CDR1 SGHSN, CDR2 HYEKVE. J lost 6 bases, V lost 5 bases, and 1 base had no gene match. CDR3 residues: CASWTGGDTQYF. The DNA read from the CDR3 is TGTGCCAGCTGGACAGGGGGGGACACCCAGTAC. Full variable domain (outside the CDR3, taken from reference TRBV12-1 and TRBJ2-5): DSGVVQSPRHIIKEKGGRSVLTCIPISGHSNVVWYQQTLGKELKFLIQHYEKVERDKGFLPSRFSVQQFDDYHSEMNMSALELEDSAMYFCASWTGGDTQYFGPGTRLLVL.